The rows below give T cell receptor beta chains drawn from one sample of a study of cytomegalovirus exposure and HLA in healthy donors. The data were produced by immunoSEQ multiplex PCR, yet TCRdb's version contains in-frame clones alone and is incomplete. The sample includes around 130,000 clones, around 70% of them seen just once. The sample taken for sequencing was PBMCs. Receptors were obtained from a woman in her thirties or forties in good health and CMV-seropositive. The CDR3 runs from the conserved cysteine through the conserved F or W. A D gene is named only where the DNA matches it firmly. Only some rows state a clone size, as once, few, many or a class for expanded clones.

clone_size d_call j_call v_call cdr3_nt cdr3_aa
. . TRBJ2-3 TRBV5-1 TGCGCCAGCAGCTTGGTATCGGATACGCAGTATTTT CASSLVSDTQYF
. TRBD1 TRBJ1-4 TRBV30 TGTGCCTGGAGTGCCGGGGACAGGGTTAATGAAAAACTGTTTTTT CAWSAGDRVNEKLFF
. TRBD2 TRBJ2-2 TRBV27 TGTGCCAGCAGTTTACTCCTAAGCGGGAGGGCCACCGGGGAGCTGTTTTTT CASSLLLSGRATGELFF
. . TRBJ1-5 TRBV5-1 TGCGCCAGCAGCTTGGTACAGGGTCGGGGCAATCAGCCCCAGCATTTT CASSLVQGRGNQPQHF
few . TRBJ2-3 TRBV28 TGTGCCAGCAGTTTACTAGGTTCAGATACGCAGTATTTT CASSLLGSDTQYF
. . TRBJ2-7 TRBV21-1 TGTGCCAGCAGCAAAGAGGGGACAGCCTCCTACGAGCAGTACTTC CASSKEGTASYEQYF
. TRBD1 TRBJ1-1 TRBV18 TGTGCCAGCTCAACTCGACAGGGGTGGGACACTGAAGCTTTCTTT CASSTRQGWDTEAFF
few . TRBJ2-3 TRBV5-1 TGCGCCAGCAGCTTGGCCCAGATCACAGATACGCAGTATTTT CASSLAQITDTQYF
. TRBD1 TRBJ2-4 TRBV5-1 TGCGCCAGCAGCTCGGGACAGCTCCTAGCCAAAAACATTCAGTACTTC CASSSGQLLAKNIQYF
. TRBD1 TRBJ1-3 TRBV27 TGTGCCAGCAGTATCAGGGGGGATGGAAACACCATATATTTT CASSIRGDGNTIYF
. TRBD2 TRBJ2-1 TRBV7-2 TGTGCCAGCAGCTCGCCGGGACTAGCGGGGGGTACCTACAATGAGCAGTTCTTC CASSSPGLAGGTYNEQFF
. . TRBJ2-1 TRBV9 TGTGCCAGCAGCGTAGGTGATAGCGTGTTTGAGCAGTTCTTC CASSVGDSVFEQFF
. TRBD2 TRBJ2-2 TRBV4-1 TGCGCCAGCAGCCACCCGGGACTAGCGGGGACCGGGGAGCTGTTTTTT CASSHPGLAGTGELFF
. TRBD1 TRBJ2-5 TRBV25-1 TGTGCCAGCAGTGAATTAGTGGCAGGGGGACAAGAGACCCAGTACTTC CASSELVAGGQETQYF
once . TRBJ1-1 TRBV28 TGTGCCAGCAGGACGGGAGGGACCAACACTGAAGCTTTCTTT CASRTGGTNTEAFF
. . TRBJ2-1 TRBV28 TGTGCCAGCAGTTTAAGAGTAGCTGGCTACAATGAGCAGTTCTTC CASSLRVAGYNEQFF
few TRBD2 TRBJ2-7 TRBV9 TGTGCCAGCAGCGTAGGGCTAGCGGGCTACGAGCAGTACTTC CASSVGLAGYEQYF
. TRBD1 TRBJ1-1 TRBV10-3 TGTGCCATCAGTGAGTCAGGACAGGGGAGCACTGAAGCTTTCTTT CAISESGQGSTEAFF
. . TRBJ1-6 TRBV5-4 TGTGCCAGCAGGTCAGGGGACTCCTATAATTCACCCCTCCACTTT CASRSGDSYNSPLHF